These 17 T cell receptor beta chains were all obtained from the same sample, sequenced in a study of Graves' ophthalmopathy and Graves' hyperthyroidism. Amplification of TCR beta CDR3 regions used RNA transcripts. The workflow started with a first-round RT-PCR run with HTBI primers and then moved on to a second-round multiplex PCR. TCRdb recomputed calls from the multiplex PCR reads with MiXCR, one row per CDR3 protein. This sample has 500,000 to 700,000 distinct CDR3 sequences, with approximately 35% found just once. Sequences were obtained from peripheral blood or thyroid tissue (not recorded which). These receptors were taken from an adult man with Graves' hyperthyroidism.

This clonotype was counted many times. The rearrangement uses TRBV7-6 and TRBJ1-1, with D hard to call. Germline assignment: CDR1 SGHVS and CDR2 FNYEAQ. The germline V and J ends were trimmed by 5 bases and 1 base, with 11 bases remaining between them. The CDR3 is 14 residues long. The CDR3 DNA follows: TGTGCCAGCAGCGATCCCAGAGGGAACACTGAAGCTTTCTTT. Translated, it gives CASSDPRGNTEAFF.

This clonotype appeared many times. This chain uses TRBV20-1 with TRBJ2-7, with 11 nucleotides matching TRBD2. Trimming at V came to 5 bases and at J to 1 base, leaving 10 bases not matched to a gene. This CDR3 has 16 amino acids. The germline CDR1 and CDR2 sequences are DFQATT and SNEGSKA (reference sequence). The CDR3 region is CSAAGTSGRSSYEQYF. CDR3 coding DNA: TGCAGTGCTGCCGGGACTAGCGGAAGATCTTCCTACGAGCAGTACTTC.

The chain employs TRBV20-1 and TRBJ1-2, with TRBD1 as a possible D gene (5 bases). V lost 3 bases, J lost 4 bases, and 9 bases lay in between. Germline CDR1 DFQATT, CDR2 SNEGSKA (reference sequence). This CDR3 is 12 amino acids long. In DNA form, the CDR3 reads TGCAGTGCTAGTGGCAGGGCCTATGGCTACACCTTC. Its translation: CSASGRAYGYTF.

The rearrangement joins TRBV2 to TRBJ2-7; D possibly corresponds to TRBD1 (5 bases). Looked up from germline, CDR1 is SNHLY and CDR2 is FYNNEI. V gave up 6 bases and J gave up 4 bases, with 13 bases separating them. The CDR3 covers 13 residues. The CDR3 nucleotides are TGTGCCAGCAGGAGGACATCCGCTTACGAGCAGTACTTC. Residues: CASRRTSAYEQYF.

This clonotype has more than one count but fewer than ten. This chain uses TRBV2 with TRBJ2-1; D ambiguous. The V end was cut by 3 bases, the J end by 10 bases, with 13 bases between. CDR1 is SNHLY and CDR2 is FYNNEI in the germline V gene. There are 13 residues in the CDR3. CDR3 amino acids: CASSDVQRSEQFF. CDR3 in DNA: TGTGCCAGCAGTGATGTGCAGAGAAGCGAGCAGTTCTTC.

With respect to this clonotype: With a much larger clone just one base away, this may be a read error. This CDR3 fails to terminate in the conserved phenylalanine or tryptophan, so it likely reflects a read error. This chain's CDR3 is CASSIVNRINQPQHS. CDR3 in DNA: TGTGCCAGTAGTATAGTGAACAGAATAAATCAGCCCCAGCATTCT. The rearrangement joins TRBV19 to TRBJ1-5; unclear D gene. Germline values: CDR1 LNHDA, CDR2 SQIVND (reference sequence). The length of the CDR3 is 15 residues. V lost 1 base to trimming and J lost 4 bases, with 11 bases between them.

This clonotype was recorded at least ten times. The genes are TRBV2 and TRBJ2-5; D tentatively fits TRBD1 or TRBD2 (5 bases each). Germline V lookup: CDR1 SNHLY, CDR2 FYNNEI. V was pared by 2 bases and J by 1 base, with 8 bases between. The CDR3 runs 14 residues. CDR3 nucleotides: TGTGCCAGCAGTGAAAGGGGACGCCAAGAGACCCAGTACTTC. Encoded protein: CASSERGRQETQYF.

This clonotype has only a few counts. The rearrangement links TRBV28 to TRBJ1-2; D uncertain. V was cut by 2 bases and J by 2 bases, with 9 bases left in between. This CDR3 has 14 amino acids. Germline lookup yields CDR1 MDHEN and CDR2 SYDVKM. CDR3 coding DNA: TGTGCCAGCAGTTTAGAAAGTTGGAACTATGGCTACACCTTC. Its protein product is CASSLESWNYGYTF.

The J gene is TRBJ2-7, the V gene TRBV7-9; 9 bases are a match to TRBD1. The J call could be wrong; TRBJ2-1 is a better fit for the DNA end. The CDR3 has 14 residues. Germline V gene lookup returns CDR1 SEHNR and CDR2 FQNEAQ (reference sequence). CDR3 nucleotides: TGTGCCAGCACCCCGGACAGGGGAGACAATGAGCAGTTCTTC. Amino acids: CASTPDRGDNEQFF.

The V call is TRBV5-1, the J call TRBJ2-7, with 9 bases fitting TRBD2. The J call may be incorrect, as the DNA end agrees better with TRBJ2-1. This CDR3 comprises 16 residues. CDR1 and CDR2 (germline): SGHRS, YFSETQ. DNA for the CDR3: TGCGCCAGCAGCTCACTGAGCGGGGGGACCTACAATGAGCAGTTCTTC. Translated: CASSSLSGGTYNEQFF.

This clonotype was recorded a few times. The genes are TRBV19 and TRBJ1-2; D perhaps matches TRBD1 (6 bases). Germline lookup yields CDR1 LNHDA and CDR2 SQIVND (reference sequence). V was trimmed by 6 bases and J by 4 bases, leaving 12 bases between them. The CDR3 runs to 13 residues. CDR3: CASSEGEGYGYTF. The CDR3 DNA follows: TGTGCCAGTAGCGAGGGGGAGGGCTATGGCTACACCTTC.

Only one count was recorded for this clonotype. The chain links TRBV20-1 to TRBJ1-2; D remains ambiguous. This CDR3 comprises 13 residues. Germline CDR1 reads DFQATT; CDR2 reads SNEGSKA (reference sequence). The V end was cut by 6 bases, the J end by 5 bases, with 16 bases between. CDR3 sequence: CSASREGPYGYTF. The CDR3 DNA reads as TGCAGTGCAAGCCGAGAGGGCCCTTATGGCTACACCTTC.

The chain employs TRBV2 and TRBJ2-7, with D possibly being TRBD2 (7 bases). The CDR3 spans 15 residues. The germline V and J ends were trimmed by 6 bases and 9 bases, with 24 bases remaining between them. CDR1 is SNHLY and CDR2 is FYNNEI in the germline V gene. In DNA, the CDR3 is TGTGCCAGCAGCCACTATGGGGGGGCGACAATGGGGCAGTACTTC. Residues: CASSHYGGATMGQYF. Full variable domain (rest looked up from reference TRBV2 and TRBJ2-7): EPEVTQTPSHQVTQMGQEVILRCVPISNHLYFYWYRQILGQKVEFLVSFYNNEISEKSEIFDDQFSVERPDGSNFTLKIRSTKLEDSAMYFCASSHYGGATMGQYFGPGTRLTVT.

V and J are TRBV10-3 and TRBJ2-5, with 7 bases aligning to TRBD1. Germline CDR1 is ENHRY and CDR2 is SYGVKD. The V segment lost 4 bases and the J segment 5 bases; nucleotides outside the gene matches: 4. The CDR3 totals 13 residues. The CDR3 DNA follows: TGTGCCATCAGTGGATCGGACAGGGAGACCCAGTACTTC. It specifies CAISGSDRETQYF.

Ten or more counts support this clonotype. V and J are TRBV2 and TRBJ2-7, with 9 nucleotides matching TRBD2. The germline V gene has CDR1 SNHLY and CDR2 FYNNEI. The CDR3 has 14 amino acids. With 4 bases clipped from V and 5 bases from J, the junction kept 6 bases outside the gene matches. Written as DNA, the CDR3 is TGTGCCAGCAGTGGGGAGGTAGCGGGAGACGAGCAGTACTTC. Its protein product is CASSGEVAGDEQYF.

The V call is TRBV9, the J call TRBJ2-2, with 10 positions matching TRBD2. The germline gives CDR1 SGDLS, CDR2 YYNGEE. CDR3 size: 17 residues. The V and J ends lost 4 bases and 6 bases, in that order; junction bases with no gene match: 12. This CDR3 reads CASSQVGLAGGSGELFF. The CDR3 nucleotides read TGTGCCAGCAGCCAAGTGGGGTTAGCGGGGGGTTCCGGGGAGCTGTTTTTT.

Turning to this clonotype: Its ends do not fully match the called genes, so a read error is possible. The chain links TRBV5-1 to TRBJ2-7; unclear D gene. Germline V gene lookup returns CDR1 SGHRS and CDR2 YFSETQ. The CDR3 has 13 amino acids. The chain's CDR3 is CASGLDVSYEQYF. DNA of the CDR3: TGCGCCAGCGGCTTGGACGTCTCCTACGAGCAGTACTTC.